The 9 T cell receptor beta chains given below trace back to one sample, sequenced in a study of CD8+CD57+ T cells in acquired aplastic anemia. All sequencing subjects had displayed CD8+CD57+ cell expansion on flow cytometry. TCR beta VDJ combinations and CDR3 sequences were profiled from genomic DNA. TCRdb independently ran MiXCR on the reads; one entry per CDR3 protein. The sample includes about 250,000 distinct CDR3 sequences, around 45% seen only once; the top ten take 7% to 9.5%. Sequencing was carried out using sorted CD4+, CD8+, or CD8+CD57+ T cells (not recorded which) from PBMCs. These receptors were taken from a human donor with aplastic anemia.

This clonotype came up many times. V and J are TRBV6-2 or TRBV6-3 and TRBJ2-7, with D possibly matching TRBD1 (5 bases). This CDR3 has 13 residues. Germline assignment: CDR1 MNHEY and CDR2 SVGEGT. V was shortened by 7 bases and J by 2 bases, with 12 bases between the two germline ends. The CDR3: CASTYDSPYEQYF. As DNA, the CDR3 is TGTGCCAGCACATATGACAGCCCCTACGAGCAGTACTTC.

The chain is built from TRBV20-1 and TRBJ2-3; 10 nucleotides match TRBD2. The length of the CDR3 is 15 residues. Per germline, CDR1 DFQATT and CDR2 SNEGSKA (reference sequence). The V gene end was trimmed by 5 bases and the J gene end by 4 bases; junction bases not matched to a gene: 9. The CDR3 DNA reads TGCAGTGCTGGAGGAGCGGGGGGGCATTCAGATACGCAGTATTTT. Protein: CSAGGAGGHSDTQYF.

This clonotype has a single count. This may come from a read error, since a much larger clone is one base off. The rearrangement uses TRBV30 and TRBJ1-2, with D possibly being TRBD1 (6 bases). The CDR3 is made up of 13 amino acids. CDR1 is GTSNPN and CDR2 is SVGIG in the germline V gene (reference sequence). The CDR3, as DNA: TGTGCCTGCACAGGGCGGAGGGCGAATGGCTGCACCTTC. Its protein product is CACTGRRANGCTF.

This CDR3 is CASSLVGPYEQYF. The CDR3 bases are TGTGCCAGCAGCTTAGTGGGCCCCTACGAGCAGTACTTC. The chain joins TRBV7-8 to TRBJ2-7; D not certain. Germline CDR1 reads SGHVS; CDR2 reads FQNEAQ. V was clipped by 1 base and J by 2 bases, with 6 bases between them. The CDR3 length is 13 residues.

This clonotype has a handful of counts. A read error is possible here, since a much larger clone lies one base away. The chain couples TRBV5-6 to TRBJ2-5; perhaps D is TRBD1 or TRBD2 (5 bases each). In germline, CDR1 is SGHDT, CDR2 YYEEEE. The CDR3 loop spans 14 amino acids. The CDR3 bases are TGTGCCAACAGCGTGGTTCAGGGAGTGGAGACCCAGTACTTC. Protein sequence: CANSVVQGVETQYF.

This sequence joins TRBV29-1 and TRBJ2-1; D not resolved. V lost 0 bases to trimming and J lost 4 bases, with 7 bases between them. Per germline, CDR1 SQVTM and CDR2 ANQGSEA. The length of the CDR3 is 13 residues. The CDR3 is CSVEDGGYNEQFF. The CDR3 region has the DNA TGCAGCGTTGAAGACGGTGGGTACAATGAGCAGTTCTTC.

The chain has TRBV28 and TRBJ2-7, with D perhaps TRBD1 or TRBD2 (5 bases each). The CDR3 is 13 amino acids. Trimming took 6 bases from V and 2 from J, leaving 11 bases between them. Germline V gene sequence: CDR1 MDHEN, CDR2 SYDVKM. CDR3 coding DNA: TGTGCCAGCAGGGGGGACGGTACCTACGAGCAGTACTTC. Translation gives CASRGDGTYEQYF.

This clonotype has only a few counts. V and J are TRBV30 and TRBJ2-7; TRBD1 matches 7 bases. In germline, CDR1 is GTSNPN, CDR2 SVGIG (reference sequence). The CDR3 has 15 amino acids. V was clipped by 0 bases and J by 2 bases; unmatched bases: 7. CDR3 nucleotides: TGTGCCTGGAGTGTAATGGGACAGTTTACCTACGAGCAGTACTTC. This encodes CAWSVMGQFTYEQYF. The entire variable domain, with the rest obtained from reference TRBV30 and TRBJ2-7, is as follows: SQTIHQWPATLVQPVGSPLSLECTVEGTSNPNLYWYRQAAGRGLQLLFYSVGIGQISSEVPQNLSASRPQDRQFILSSKKLLLSDSGFYLCAWSVMGQFTYEQYFGPGTRLTVT.

This clonotype was counted at least ten times. The V and J genes are TRBV2 and TRBJ2-1, with D maybe TRBD2 (6 bases). There are 15 residues in the CDR3. V gave up 7 bases and J gave up 4 bases, with 17 bases separating them. From germline, CDR1 is SNHLY and CDR2 FYNNEI. Written as DNA, the CDR3 is TGTGCCAGCAATTGGGGGGAGCAGAAATACAATGAGCAGTTCTTC. It specifies CASNWGEQKYNEQFF.